One sample yielded the 26 T cell receptor beta chains listed below, sequenced in a study of vaccination effects on CD4 cells after COVID-19. TCRdb's table, derived via immunoSEQ multiplex PCR, lists solely in-frame clones and lacks some. The sample records fewer than 75,000 clones, roughly three quarters being singletons. Antigens of these TCRs are unknown. Isolation of CD4+ T cells took place after less than 12 days of culture. The specimen was CD4+ T cells from PBMCs cultured without peptide, collected before COVID-19 vaccination. The receptors shown here come from a human donor who received a COVID-19 vaccine.

This clone was recorded a few times. The chain carries TRBV7-2 and TRBJ2-5; D gene unclear. Trimming stripped 4 bases from V and 1 base from J, with 7 bases between. Germline V gene data show CDR1 as SGHTA and CDR2 as FQGNSA. CDR3 length: 13 amino acids. The DNA of the CDR3 is TGTGCCAGCAGCTCCAGCCGCCAAGAGACCCAGTACTTC. Translating gives CASSSSRQETQYF.

The chain is built from TRBV5-1 and TRBJ2-5; 8 bases map to TRBD1. V lost 0 bases, J lost 3 bases, and 7 bases stayed unmatched. The germline V gene has CDR1 SGHRS and CDR2 YFSETQ. This CDR3 contains 16 residues. The DNA of the CDR3 is TGCGCCAGCAGCTTGGTTGGGGGACAGGTTGAAGAGACCCAGTACTTC. Its protein is CASSLVGGQVEETQYF.

V gene TRBV6-6 combines with J gene TRBJ1-3; no clear D. Per germline, CDR1 MNHNY and CDR2 SVGAGI (reference sequence). V lost 4 bases and J lost 0, with 7 bases in between. This CDR3 spans 14 amino acids. In nucleotides, the CDR3 is TGTGCCAGCAGTTGGGATAGCTCTGGAAACACCATATATTTT. Translating gives CASSWDSSGNTIYF.

The chain uses TRBV4-2 and TRBJ2-5, with D maybe TRBD1 (6 bases). The V gene's germline CDR1 is LGHNA and CDR2 YNFKEQ. The V end was cut by 5 bases, the J end by 2 bases, with 12 bases between. This CDR3 spans 14 amino acids. The CDR3 nucleotides read TGTGCCAGCAGCGACCCGAGGGGGCAAGAGACCCAGTACTTC. Encoded protein: CASSDPRGQETQYF.

V usage is TRBV5-1 and J usage is TRBJ2-3; D is uncertain. The germline V gene has CDR1 SGHRS and CDR2 YFSETQ. V gave up 0 bases and J gave up 1 base, with 12 bases separating them. The CDR3 runs 16 residues. CDR3 region: CASSLAGWAGTDTQYF. CDR3 in DNA: TGCGCCAGCAGCTTGGCCGGTTGGGCAGGCACAGATACGCAGTATTTT. The variable domain in full, with the rest retrieved from reference TRBV5-1 and TRBJ2-3, is KAGVTQTPRYLIKTRGQQVTLSCSPISGHRSVSWYQQTPGQGLQFLFEYFSETQRNKGNFPGRFSGRQFSNSRSEMNVSTLELGDSALYLCASSLAGWAGTDTQYFGPGTRLTVL.

This chain connects TRBV6-2 or TRBV6-3 to TRBJ1-5, with D possibly being TRBD1 (5 bases). Germline V gene sequence: CDR1 MNHEY, CDR2 SVGEGT. Trimming left V 5 bases short and J 5 bases short, with 7 bases between. The CDR3 loop spans 12 amino acids. The DNA for the CDR3 is TGTGCCAGCAGTGGACACTATCAGCCCCAGCATTTT. It encodes CASSGHYQPQHF.

The chain employs TRBV3-1 (or the pseudogene TRBV3-2) and TRBJ1-6; TRBD1 is a possible D gene (6 bases). Germline loops: CDR1 LGHDT, CDR2 YNNKEL (reference sequence). V was trimmed by 5 bases and J by 11 bases, leaving 10 bases between them. This CDR3 is 12 amino acids long. The CDR3 loop is CASSEGGPPLHF. The CDR3 DNA reads as TGTGCCAGCAGCGAAGGGGGGCCACCCCTCCACTTT.

The rearrangement joins TRBV5-5 to TRBJ1-4; 7 bases are shared with TRBD1. The CDR3 runs to 14 residues. The germline CDR1 and CDR2 sequences are SGHKS and YYEKEE (reference sequence). V shed 4 bases and J 4 bases; nucleotides not matched to a gene: 4. CDR3 nucleotides: TGTGCCAGCAGCCGGGGACAGAATAATGAAAAACTGTTTTTT. Protein sequence: CASSRGQNNEKLFF.

The chain employs TRBV6-1 and TRBJ2-5; possible D gene TRBD2, 6 bases. CDR3 length equals 16 residues. Trimming took off 4 bases at V and 2 bases at J, with 17 bases between the two ends. Germline lookup yields CDR1 MNHNS and CDR2 SASEGT. The chain's CDR3 is CASSALYAGKQETQYF. The DNA for the CDR3 is TGTGCCAGCAGTGCCCTCTACGCGGGGAAGCAAGAGACCCAGTACTTC.

The chain is built from TRBV28 and TRBJ1-5; TRBD1 is a possible D gene (5 bases). This CDR3 is built from 15 residues. V gave up 2 bases and J gave up 7 bases, with 15 bases separating them. The germline V gene encodes CDR1 MDHEN and CDR2 SYDVKM. The CDR3 bases are TGTGCCAGCAGTTTAAGTGGGGTTCAGGGCCAGCCCCAGCATTTT. It specifies CASSLSGVQGQPQHF.

The rearrangement joins TRBV6-2 or TRBV6-3 to TRBJ2-7; possibly TRBD1 for D (6 bases). Germline V gene sequence: CDR1 MNHEY, CDR2 SVGEGT. The CDR3 totals 13 residues. Deletions cut 5 bases from V and 5 bases from J, with 13 bases between. CDR3 DNA: TGTGCCAGCAGTCTTTCTGGGGGCAACGAGCAGTACGTC. It encodes CASSLSGGNEQYV.

The rearrangement links TRBV6-4 to TRBJ1-4; tentatively, D is TRBD1 (5 bases). V lost 4 bases and J 7 bases, leaving 10 bases between the germline ends. CDR1 MRHNA and CDR2 SNTAGT come from the germline V gene. CDR3 length: 13 residues. CDR3 protein: CASSVQGGEKLFF. CDR3 DNA sequence: TGTGCCAGCAGTGTCCAGGGAGGTGAAAAACTGTTTTTT.

This clone was detected only a few times. The V and J genes are TRBV7-3 and TRBJ2-3; 8 nucleotides match TRBD1. Germline V gene sequence: CDR1 SGHTA, CDR2 FQGTGA. The V segment lost 1 base and the J segment 1 base; nucleotides outside the gene matches: 7. This CDR3 is 17 amino acids long. The CDR3 loop is CASSLNPRGLGTDTQYF. The CDR3, as DNA: TGTGCCAGCAGCTTAAACCCCAGGGGGCTCGGCACAGATACGCAGTATTTT.

The sample holds a few counts of this clone. This rearrangement joins TRBV5-1 to TRBJ1-6; D unresolved. The CDR3 covers 14 residues. Trimming pared 4 bases from V and 7 bases from J, leaving 12 bases between. Germline V CDR1 and CDR2: SGHRS, YFSETQ. This chain's CDR3 is CASSEPGSNSPLHF. The CDR3 coding sequence is TGCGCCAGCAGCGAACCCGGATCAAATTCACCCCTCCACTTT.

The chain recombines TRBV5-6 with TRBJ2-2, with D possibly being TRBD1 (5 bases). The ends were cut back, 2 bases at V and 1 base at J, with 12 bases in the middle. The V gene's germline CDR1 is SGHDT and CDR2 YYEEEE. This CDR3 region has 16 residues. The CDR3 nucleotides are TGTGCCAGCAGCTTCCTAGGGCAGGGGAACACCGGGGAGCTGTTTTTT. Translated, it gives CASSFLGQGNTGELFF. Complete variable domain (other parts from reference TRBV5-6 and TRBJ2-2): DAGVTQSPTHLIKTRGQQVTLRCSPKSGHDTVSWYQQALGQGPQFIFQYYEEEERQRGNFPDRFSGHQFPNYSSELNVNALLLGDSALYLCASSFLGQGNTGELFFGEGSRLTVL.

The rearrangement links TRBV6-2 or TRBV6-3 to TRBJ1-5; D might be TRBD1 (5 bases). There are 15 residues in the CDR3. Germline CDR1 and CDR2: MNHEY and SVGEGT. The V gene lost 0 bases and the J gene lost 9 bases, with 15 bases spanning the gap. CDR3 nucleotides: TGTGCCAGCAGTTACTCAGGCCGCACCGGGGGGCCCCAGCATTTT. This sequence encodes CASSYSGRTGGPQHF.

The rearrangement uses TRBV7-9 and TRBJ2-7; the match to TRBD1 covers 9 bases. J was trimmed by 5 bases and V by 5 bases; bases with no gene match: 10. The germline V gene encodes CDR1 SEHNR and CDR2 FQNEAQ (reference sequence). The CDR3 contains 15 residues. CDR3 amino acids: CASSAPGQGIDEQYV. For the CDR3, the DNA is TGTGCCAGCAGCGCACCGGGACAGGGCATCGACGAGCAGTACGTC.

V gene TRBV19 combines with J gene TRBJ2-3, with TRBD2 identical over 12 bases. This CDR3 comprises 16 residues. Germline V lookup: CDR1 LNHDA, CDR2 SQIVND (reference sequence). The ends lost 3 bases at V and 5 bases at J; junction bases unmatched: 6. CDR3 sequence (DNA): TGTGCCAGTAGTATTACTAGCGGGGGGTTCGTAGATACGCAGTATTTT. It translates to CASSITSGGFVDTQYF.

The V gene is TRBV6-1, the J gene TRBJ2-7, with D hard to call. Per germline, CDR1 MNHNS and CDR2 SASEGT. The V gene lost 2 bases and the J gene lost 0 bases, with 11 bases spanning the gap. CDR3 length: 15 amino acids. The CDR3 coding sequence is TGTGCCAGCAGTGAAACACCGCCGAACTCCTACGAGCAGTACGTC. It is translated as CASSETPPNSYEQYV.

The chain's CDR3 is CASSFNGETQYF. The CDR3 coding sequence is TGTGCCAGCAGCTTTAACGGAGAGACCCAGTACTTC. The J gene is TRBJ2-5, the V gene TRBV7-6; no clear D. The CDR3 runs 12 residues. V was shortened by 3 bases and J by 4 bases, with 6 bases between the two germline ends. The germline V gene has CDR1 SGHVS and CDR2 FNYEAQ.

In this sample, this clone turned up once. The rearrangement joins TRBV5-1 to TRBJ2-5, with D tentatively TRBD1 (5 bases). Germline V gene sequence: CDR1 SGHRS, CDR2 YFSETQ. The CDR3 has 14 amino acids. The V end lost 1 base, the J end lost 4 bases, and 11 bases lay between the germline ends. The CDR3 DNA reads as TGCGCCAGCAGCTTGAGGGGATACCGAGAGACCCAGTACTTC. It is translated as CASSLRGYRETQYF.

J is TRBJ2-7 and V is TRBV6-5; weak D call: TRBD1 (6 bases). CDR1 and CDR2 from the germline V gene are MNHEY and SVGAGI. V was pared by 6 bases and J by 0 bases, with 15 bases between. This CDR3 comprises 15 residues. Written as DNA, the CDR3 is TGTGCCAGCAGCCTCTCCGGGACAAACTCCTACGAGCAGTACGTC. As protein: CASSLSGTNSYEQYV.

The V and J genes are TRBV18 and TRBJ2-6, with 12 bases fitting TRBD1. The J segment lost 3 bases and the V segment lost 8 bases, leaving 8 bases of the junction unmatched. Per the germline V gene, CDR1 is KGHSH and CDR2 is LQKENI. The CDR3 is 17 residues long. The CDR3 DNA is TGTGCCAGCCCTACCGGGACAGGGGGCAGTGGGGCCAACGTCCTGACTTTC. This codes for CASPTGTGGSGANVLTF.

The chain employs TRBV18 and TRBJ2-7, with D hard to call. Germline CDR1 is KGHSH and CDR2 is LQKENI. There are 13 residues in the CDR3. V was shortened by 3 bases and J by 7 bases, with 13 bases between the two germline ends. CDR3 sequence reads: CASSPGRIWEQYV. CDR3 nucleotide sequence: TGTGCCAGCTCACCCGGACGGATATGGGAGCAGTACGTC.

The chain is built from TRBV9 and TRBJ1-2; 8 nucleotides align to TRBD1. The CDR3 sequence is 15 residues long. V lost 0 bases and J lost 3; bases outside the gene matches: 4. CDR1 and CDR2 (germline): SGDLS, YYNGEE. CDR3 protein: CASSVGQGAYYGYTF. DNA of the CDR3: TGTGCCAGCAGCGTAGGGCAGGGGGCTTACTATGGCTACACCTTC.

The chain uses TRBV6-5 and TRBJ2-7; 9 nucleotides line up with TRBD2. Germline V gene data show CDR1 as MNHEY and CDR2 as SVGAGI. The V and J ends lost 6 bases and 4 bases, in that order; junction bases with no gene match: 4. The CDR3 has 13 residues. As DNA, the CDR3 is TGTGCCAGCAGATCCACTAGCGGGTACGAGCAGTACGTC. Its translation: CASRSTSGYEQYV.